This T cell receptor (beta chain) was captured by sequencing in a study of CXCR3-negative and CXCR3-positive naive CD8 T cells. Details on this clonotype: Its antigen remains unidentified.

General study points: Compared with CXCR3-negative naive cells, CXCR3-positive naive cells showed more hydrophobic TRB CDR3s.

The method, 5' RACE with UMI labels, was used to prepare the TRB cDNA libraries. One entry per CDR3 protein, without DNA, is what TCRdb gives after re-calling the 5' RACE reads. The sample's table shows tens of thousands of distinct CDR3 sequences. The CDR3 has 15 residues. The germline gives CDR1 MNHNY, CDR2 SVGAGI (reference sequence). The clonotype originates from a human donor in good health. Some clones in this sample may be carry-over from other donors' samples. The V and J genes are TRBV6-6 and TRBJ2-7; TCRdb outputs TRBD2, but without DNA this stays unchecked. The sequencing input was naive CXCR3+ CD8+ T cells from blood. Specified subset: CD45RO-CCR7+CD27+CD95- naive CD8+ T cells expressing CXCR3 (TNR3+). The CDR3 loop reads CASSRTLQGSYEQYF.